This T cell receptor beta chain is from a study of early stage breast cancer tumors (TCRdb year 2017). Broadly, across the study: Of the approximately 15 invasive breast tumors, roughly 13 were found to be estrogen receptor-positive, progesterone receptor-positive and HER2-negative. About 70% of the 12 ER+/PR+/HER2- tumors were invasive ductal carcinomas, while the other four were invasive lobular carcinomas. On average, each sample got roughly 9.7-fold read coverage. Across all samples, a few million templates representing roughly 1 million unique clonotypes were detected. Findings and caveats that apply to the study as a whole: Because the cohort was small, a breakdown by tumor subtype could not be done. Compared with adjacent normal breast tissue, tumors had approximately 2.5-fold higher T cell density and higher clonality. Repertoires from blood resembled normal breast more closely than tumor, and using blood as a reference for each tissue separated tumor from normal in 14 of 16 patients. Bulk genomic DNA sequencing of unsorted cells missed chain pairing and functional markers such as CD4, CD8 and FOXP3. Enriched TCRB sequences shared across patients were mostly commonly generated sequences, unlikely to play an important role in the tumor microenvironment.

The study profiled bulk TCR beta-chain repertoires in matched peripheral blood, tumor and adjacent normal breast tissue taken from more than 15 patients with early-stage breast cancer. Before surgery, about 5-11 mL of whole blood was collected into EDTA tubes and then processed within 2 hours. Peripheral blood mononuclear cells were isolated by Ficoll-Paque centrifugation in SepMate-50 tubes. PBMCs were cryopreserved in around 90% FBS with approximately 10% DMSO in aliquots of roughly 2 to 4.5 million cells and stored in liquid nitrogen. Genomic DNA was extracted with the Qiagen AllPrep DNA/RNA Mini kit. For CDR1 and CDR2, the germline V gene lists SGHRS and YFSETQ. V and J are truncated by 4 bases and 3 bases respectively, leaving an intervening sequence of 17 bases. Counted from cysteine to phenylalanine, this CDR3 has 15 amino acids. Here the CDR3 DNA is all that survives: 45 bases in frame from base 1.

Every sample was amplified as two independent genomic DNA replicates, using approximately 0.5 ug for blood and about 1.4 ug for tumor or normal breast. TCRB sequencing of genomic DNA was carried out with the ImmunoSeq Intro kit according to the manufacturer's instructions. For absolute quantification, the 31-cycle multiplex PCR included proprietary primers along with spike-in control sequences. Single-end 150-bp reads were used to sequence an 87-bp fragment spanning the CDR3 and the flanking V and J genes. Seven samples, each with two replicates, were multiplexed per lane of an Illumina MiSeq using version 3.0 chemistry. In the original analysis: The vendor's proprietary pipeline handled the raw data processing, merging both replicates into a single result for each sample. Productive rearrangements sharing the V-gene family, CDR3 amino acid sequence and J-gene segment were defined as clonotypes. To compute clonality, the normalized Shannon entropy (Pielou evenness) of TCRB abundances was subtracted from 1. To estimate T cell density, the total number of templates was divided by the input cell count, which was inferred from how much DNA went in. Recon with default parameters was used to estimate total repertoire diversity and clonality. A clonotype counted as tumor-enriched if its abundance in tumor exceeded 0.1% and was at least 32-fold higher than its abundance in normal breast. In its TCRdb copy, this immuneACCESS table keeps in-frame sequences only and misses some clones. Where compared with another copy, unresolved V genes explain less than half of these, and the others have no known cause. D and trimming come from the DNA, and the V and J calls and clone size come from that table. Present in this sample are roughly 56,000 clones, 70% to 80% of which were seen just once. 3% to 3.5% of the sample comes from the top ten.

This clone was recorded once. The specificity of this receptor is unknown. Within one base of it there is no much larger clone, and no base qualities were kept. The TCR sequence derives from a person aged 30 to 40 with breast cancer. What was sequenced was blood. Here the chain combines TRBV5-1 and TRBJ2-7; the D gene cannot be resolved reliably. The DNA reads TGCGCCAGCAGCCTAAGTACCGGCACTTTCTACGAGCAGTACTTC. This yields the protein CASSLSTGTFYEQYF.